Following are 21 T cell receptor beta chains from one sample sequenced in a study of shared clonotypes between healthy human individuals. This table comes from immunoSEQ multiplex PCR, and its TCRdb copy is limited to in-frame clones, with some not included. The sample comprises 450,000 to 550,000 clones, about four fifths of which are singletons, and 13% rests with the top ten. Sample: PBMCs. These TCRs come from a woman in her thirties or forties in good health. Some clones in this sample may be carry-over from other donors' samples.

The CDR3: CASSIIPVGTEAFF. The CDR3 coding sequence is TGTGCCAGTAGTATCATTCCGGTCGGGACTGAAGCTTTCTTT. V is TRBV19 and J is TRBJ1-1; D uncertain. Germline V gives CDR1 LNHDA, CDR2 SQIVND (reference sequence). The CDR3 sequence is 14 residues long. The V end lost 3 bases, the J end lost 5 bases, and 13 bases lay between the germline ends.

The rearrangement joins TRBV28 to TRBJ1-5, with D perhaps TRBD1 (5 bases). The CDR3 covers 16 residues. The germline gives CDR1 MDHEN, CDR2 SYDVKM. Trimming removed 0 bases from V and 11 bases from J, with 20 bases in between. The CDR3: CASSLWSGRERGAQHF. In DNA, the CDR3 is TGTGCCAGCAGTTTATGGAGTGGGCGGGAGAGAGGGGCCCAGCATTTT.

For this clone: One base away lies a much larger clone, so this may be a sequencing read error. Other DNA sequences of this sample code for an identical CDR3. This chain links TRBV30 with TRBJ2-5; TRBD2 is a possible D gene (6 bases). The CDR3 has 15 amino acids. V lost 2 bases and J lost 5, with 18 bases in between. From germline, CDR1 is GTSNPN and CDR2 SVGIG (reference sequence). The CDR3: CAWSPGRGLQETQYF. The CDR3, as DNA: TGTGCCTGGAGTCCCGGGCGGGGATTGCAGGAGACCCAGTACTTC.

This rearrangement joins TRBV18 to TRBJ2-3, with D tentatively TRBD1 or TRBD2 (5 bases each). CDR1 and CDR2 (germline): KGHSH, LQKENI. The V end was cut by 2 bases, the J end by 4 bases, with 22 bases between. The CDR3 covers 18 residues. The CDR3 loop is CASSPNPRAQGLADTQYF. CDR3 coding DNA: TGTGCCAGCTCACCAAATCCGAGGGCTCAGGGTCTAGCAGATACGCAGTATTTT.

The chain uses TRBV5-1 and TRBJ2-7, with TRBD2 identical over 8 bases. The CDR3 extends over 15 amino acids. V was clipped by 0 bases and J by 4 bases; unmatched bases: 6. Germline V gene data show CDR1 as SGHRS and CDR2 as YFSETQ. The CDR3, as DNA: TGCGCCAGCAGCTTGGGCACTAGCGGAAATTACGAGCAGTACTTC. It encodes CASSLGTSGNYEQYF.

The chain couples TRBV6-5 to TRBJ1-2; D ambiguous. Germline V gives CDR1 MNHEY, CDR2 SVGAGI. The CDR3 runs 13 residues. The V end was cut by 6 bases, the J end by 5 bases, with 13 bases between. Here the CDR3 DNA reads TGTGCCAGCAGCCGAGACAAGCAATATGGCTACACCTTC. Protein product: CASSRDKQYGYTF.

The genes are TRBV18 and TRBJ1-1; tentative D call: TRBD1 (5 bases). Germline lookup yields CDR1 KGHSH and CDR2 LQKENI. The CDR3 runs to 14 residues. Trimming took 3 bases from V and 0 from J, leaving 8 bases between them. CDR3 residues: CASSPSGLNTEAFF. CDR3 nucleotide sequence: TGTGCCAGCTCACCTTCAGGGCTGAACACTGAAGCTTTCTTT.

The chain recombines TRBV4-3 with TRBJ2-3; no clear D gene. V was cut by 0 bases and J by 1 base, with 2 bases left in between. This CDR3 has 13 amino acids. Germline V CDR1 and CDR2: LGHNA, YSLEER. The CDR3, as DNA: TGCGCCAGCAGCCAAGATCGCACAGATACGCAGTATTTT. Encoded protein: CASSQDRTDTQYF.

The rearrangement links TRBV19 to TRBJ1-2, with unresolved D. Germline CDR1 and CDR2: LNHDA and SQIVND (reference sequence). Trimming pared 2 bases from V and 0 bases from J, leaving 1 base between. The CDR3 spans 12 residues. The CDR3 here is CASSITNYGYTF. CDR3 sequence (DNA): TGTGCCAGTAGTATAACTAACTATGGCTACACCTTC.

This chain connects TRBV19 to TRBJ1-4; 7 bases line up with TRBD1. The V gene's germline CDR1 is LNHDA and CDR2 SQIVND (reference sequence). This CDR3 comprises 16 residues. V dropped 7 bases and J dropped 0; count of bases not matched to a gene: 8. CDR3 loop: CASTDRAKATNEKLFF. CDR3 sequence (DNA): TGTGCCAGTACCGACAGGGCCAAAGCAACTAATGAAAAACTGTTTTTT.

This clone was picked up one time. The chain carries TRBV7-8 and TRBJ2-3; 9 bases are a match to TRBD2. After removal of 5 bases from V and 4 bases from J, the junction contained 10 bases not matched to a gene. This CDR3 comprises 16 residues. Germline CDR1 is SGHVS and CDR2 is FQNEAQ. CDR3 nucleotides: TGTGCCAGCAGCAGCACTCGGACTAGCGCACCAGATACGCAGTATTTT. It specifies CASSSTRTSAPDTQYF. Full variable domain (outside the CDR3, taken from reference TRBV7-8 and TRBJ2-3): GAGVSQSPRYKVAKRGQDVALRCDPISGHVSLFWYQQALGQGPEFLTYFQNEAQLDKSGLPSDRFFAERPEGSVSTLKIQRTQQEDSAVYLCASSSTRTSAPDTQYFGPGTRLTVL.

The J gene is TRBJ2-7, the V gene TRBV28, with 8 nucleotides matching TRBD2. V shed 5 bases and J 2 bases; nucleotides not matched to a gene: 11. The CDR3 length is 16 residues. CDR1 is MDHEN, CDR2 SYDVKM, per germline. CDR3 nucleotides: TGTGCCAGCAGTAGCATAGGACCGGGAGGGACCTACGAGCAGTACTTC. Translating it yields CASSSIGPGGTYEQYF.

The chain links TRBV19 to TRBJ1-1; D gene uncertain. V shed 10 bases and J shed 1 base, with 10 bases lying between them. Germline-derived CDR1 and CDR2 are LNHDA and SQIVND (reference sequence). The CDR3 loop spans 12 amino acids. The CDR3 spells CATTAGNTEAFF. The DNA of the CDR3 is TGTGCCACCACGGCAGGGAACACTGAAGCTTTCTTT.

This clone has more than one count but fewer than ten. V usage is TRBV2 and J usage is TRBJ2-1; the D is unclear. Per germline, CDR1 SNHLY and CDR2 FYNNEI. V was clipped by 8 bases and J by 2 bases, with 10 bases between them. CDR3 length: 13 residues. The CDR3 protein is CASGGGPYNEQFF. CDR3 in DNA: TGTGCCAGCGGCGGCGGCCCCTACAATGAGCAGTTCTTC.

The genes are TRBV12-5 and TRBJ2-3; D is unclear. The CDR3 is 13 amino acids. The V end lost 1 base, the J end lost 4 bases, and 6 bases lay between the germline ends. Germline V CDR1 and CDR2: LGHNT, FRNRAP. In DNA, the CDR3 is TGTGCTAGTGGTTTGGCCCCCGCAGATACGCAGTATTTT. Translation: CASGLAPADTQYF.

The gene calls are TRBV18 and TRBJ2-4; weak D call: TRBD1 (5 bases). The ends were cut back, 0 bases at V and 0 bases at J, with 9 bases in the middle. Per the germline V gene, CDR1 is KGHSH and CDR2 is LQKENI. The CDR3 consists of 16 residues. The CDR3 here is CASSPPGQLAKNIQYF. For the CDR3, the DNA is TGTGCCAGCTCACCACCGGGGCAGTTAGCCAAAAACATTCAGTACTTC.

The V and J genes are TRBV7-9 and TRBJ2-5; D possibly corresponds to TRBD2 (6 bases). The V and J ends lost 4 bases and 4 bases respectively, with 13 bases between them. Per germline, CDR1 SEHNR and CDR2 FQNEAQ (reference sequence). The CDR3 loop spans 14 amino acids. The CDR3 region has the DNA TGTGCCAGCAGCTCTTTGGGGGGAGGAGAGACCCAGTACTTC. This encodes CASSSLGGGETQYF.

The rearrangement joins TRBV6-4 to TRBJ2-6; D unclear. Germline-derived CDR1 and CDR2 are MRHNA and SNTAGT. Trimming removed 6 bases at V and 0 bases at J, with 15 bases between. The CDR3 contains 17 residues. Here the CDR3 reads CASSPRVQFSGANVLTF. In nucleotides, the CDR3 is TGTGCCAGCAGCCCAAGGGTACAGTTCTCTGGGGCCAACGTCCTGACTTTC.

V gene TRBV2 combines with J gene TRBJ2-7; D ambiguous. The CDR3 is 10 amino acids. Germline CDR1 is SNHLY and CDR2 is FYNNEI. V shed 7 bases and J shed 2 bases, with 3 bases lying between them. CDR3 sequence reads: CASTTYEQYF. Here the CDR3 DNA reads TGTGCCAGCACGACCTACGAGCAGTACTTC.

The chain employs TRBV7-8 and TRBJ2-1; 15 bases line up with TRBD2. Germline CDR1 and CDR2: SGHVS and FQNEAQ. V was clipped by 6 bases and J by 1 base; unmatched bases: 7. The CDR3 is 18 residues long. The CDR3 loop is CASSYGLAGGYSYNEQFF. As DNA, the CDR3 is TGTGCCAGCAGTTACGGACTAGCGGGAGGGTATTCCTACAATGAGCAGTTCTTC.

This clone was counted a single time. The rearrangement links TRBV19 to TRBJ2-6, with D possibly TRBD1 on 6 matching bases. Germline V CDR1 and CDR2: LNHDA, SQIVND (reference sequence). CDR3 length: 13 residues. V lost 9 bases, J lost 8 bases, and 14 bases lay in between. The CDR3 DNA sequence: TGTGCCAGCCGGGACAAAGTAACCAACGTCCTGACTTTC. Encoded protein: CASRDKVTNVLTF.